Listed here is a single T cell receptor beta chain. This clone is labeled medium-sized (0.01 to 0.1%). The antigen it binds to is not known. Nothing much larger sits one base from this clone, and base qualities are not available. This sample stems from a study of siplizumab effects on memory and regulatory T cells (dated by TCRdb to about 2019). Context from the whole study: Across several responder-stimulator pairs, mixed lymphocyte reactions were run as pairs, approximately 1 with siplizumab at roughly 1 ug/mL and approximately 1 without drug. The effect of the anti-CD2 antibody siplizumab on alloreactive T-cell subsets was examined in allogeneic mixed lymphocyte reactions constructed from human PBMCs.

Mixed lymphocyte reaction cells were cocultured at 37°C for more than five days. Responder PBMCs were labelled with CFSE and stimulator PBMCs with Violet Dye, then combined at a 1:1 ratio. TCRbeta CDR3 sequencing was performed on sorted unstimulated T cells and on proliferating T cells recovered from mixed lymphocyte reactions. Fresh whole blood from roughly ten HLA-typed healthy donors served as the source for isolating PBMCs. After the mixed lymphocyte reaction, proliferating CFSE-low responder T cells were FACS-sorted for TCR sequencing. The method behind the library was the immunoSEQ multiplex PCR assay. The deep sequencing platform assayed around 95,000 TCR templates per sample. Genomic DNA extracted from sorted T cells was used for TCRbeta CDR3 sequencing. The paper's processing steps were these. Clonal analysis of TCRbeta CDR3 data was done in the R programming language. Alloreactive CD4+ and CD8+ clones were defined by comparing unstimulated samples with post-reaction CFSE-low samples. Regulatory or non-regulatory origin was assigned to alloreactive CD4+ clones by matching of sequences to sorted unstimulated Treg and non-Treg repertoires. The source is immuneACCESS, and TCRdb retained only in-frame sequences with V and J called. Part of the clones is not carried over; for the studies checked, unresolved V genes explain less than half of this, and the remainder is unexplained. That table furnishes V, J and clone size, whereas the DNA furnished D and trimming. The sample records some 15,000 clones, around 43% of which are singletons. Approximately 8% of the sample goes to the ten largest clones.

CDR1 and CDR2, looked up from the germline V gene, are SQVTM and ANQGSEA. V drops 0 bases and J drops 3 bases, leaving 8 bases in between. Measured from the cysteine to the phenylalanine, the CDR3 is 13 residues long. The retained sequence is limited to the CDR3, 39 bases, with the frame set at the first base. The full study reports these points: Siplizumab significantly lowered the cumulative frequency of alloreactive sequences that could be traced to unstimulated CD4+ memory T cells. Greater diversity appeared to be present in unstimulated naive T cells than in memory T cells, and a substantial contribution to the alloresponse seemed to be made by naive cells. Because sequences below about 10^-5 frequency were poorly captured, only a minor fraction of alloreactive clones could be mapped to unstimulated subsets. Of the alloreactive CD4+ clones that could be mapped, the Treg-derived share averaged almost 70% with siplizumab compared with around 27% in control reactions. No functional confirmation was obtained for the suppressive function of proliferating Tregs from siplizumab cultures. Roughly 80-95% of proliferating CD4+ or CD8+ clones could not be assigned a naive or memory phenotype.

This chain joins TRBV29-1 to TRBJ1-1, with an unclear D gene assignment. The sequenced sample was CFSE-low (dividing) CD4+ T cells sorted from an allogeneic mixed lymphocyte reaction. The clonotype originates from a human donor in good health; the cells came from an allogeneic mixed lymphocyte reaction. Some clones in this sample may be carry-over from other donors' samples. The nucleotides read TGCAGCGTTGAAGAAAGGGCCTACACTGAAGCTTTCTTT. It encodes CSVEERAYTEAFF. This CDR3, with the reference TRBV29-1 and TRBJ1-1 proteins standing in past its ends, gives the full variable domain SAVISQKPSRDICQRGTSLTIQCQVDSQVTMMFWYRQQPGQSLTLIATANQGSEATYESGFVIDKFPISRPNLTFSTLTVSNMSPEDSSIYLCSVEERAYTEAFFGQGTRLTVV.